One and the same sample provided the 27 T cell receptor beta chains below, sequenced in a study of T-cell reconstitution after alpha-beta-depleted transplantation in children (dated by TCRdb to 2016 to 2018). The library was made by PCR. This sample was sequenced with an Illumina HiSeq 2500. Molecular barcoding was employed in the preparation of TCR libraries, with unique molecular identifiers being used to normalize TCRbeta repertoire quantification. TCRdb reprocessed the public reads (quality trimming at Q25 with fastp, clone calling with MiXCR) and kept in-frame beta chains. One record per CDR3 amino acid sequence lists the most common genes and DNA. In this sample the table shows around 420,000 distinct CDR3 sequences, roughly 15% of which occur a single time. The leading ten clones occupy 25% to 30% of the sample. The treatment or condition label of this sample denotes: allogeneic hematopoietic cell transplantation with graft depleted of TCRalphabeta T cells and CD19 B cells.

Sample: PBMCs, mostly from graft donor cells, taken 360 days after TCRalphabeta/CD19-depleted stem cell transplant. All receptors derive from a boy under three years old who had a stem cell transplant for Wiskott-Aldrich syndrome, so the T cells may come from the graft donor.

In this sample, this clonotype turned up a few times. This chain uses TRBV20-1 with TRBJ2-3, with TRBD2 matching 8 bases. The germline V gene has CDR1 DFQATT and CDR2 SNEGSKA (reference sequence). The V gene end was trimmed by 6 bases and the J gene end by 0 bases; junction bases not matched to a gene: 8. The CDR3 extends over 15 amino acids. The CDR3 sequence is CSAVQRELSTDTQYF. The CDR3 DNA sequence: TGCAGTGCCGTCCAGCGGGAGCTCAGCACAGATACGCAGTATTTT.

This chain joins TRBV5-1 and TRBJ1-1; a possible D gene is TRBD1 (5 bases). The CDR3 extends over 13 amino acids. Germline CDR1 reads SGHRS; CDR2 reads YFSETQ. Trimming removed 0 bases at V and 4 bases at J, with 7 bases between. The CDR3 protein is CASSLEGCTEAFF. CDR3 DNA sequence: TGCGCCAGCAGCTTGGAGGGGTGCACTGAAGCTTTCTTT.

This clonotype was seen a few times. The CDR3 DNA is TGTGCCAGCAGTCCTAGGGGGGAGCTGTTTTTT. Translated: CASSPRGELFF. The rearrangement links TRBV28 to TRBJ2-2, with D uncertain. Germline loops: CDR1 MDHEN, CDR2 SYDVKM. The CDR3 runs to 11 residues. Trimming shortened V by 5 bases and J by 8 bases, and 6 bases separated the two germline ends. The entire variable domain, with the rest obtained from reference TRBV28 and TRBJ2-2, is as follows: DVKVTQSSRYLVKRTGEKVFLECVQDMDHENMFWYRQDPGLGLRLIYFSYDVKMKEKGDIPEGYSVSREKKERFSLILESASTNQTSMYLCASSPRGELFFGEGSRLTVL.

This clonotype was observed at least ten times. The chain carries TRBV7-9 and TRBJ2-7; 8 bases are a match to TRBD1. The CDR3 totals 18 residues. The V gene end was trimmed by 1 base and the J gene end by 0 bases; junction bases not matched to a gene: 11. Germline-derived CDR1 and CDR2 are SEHNR and FQNEAQ (reference sequence). CDR3 residues: CASSLGTGLAPSSYEQYF. In DNA form, the CDR3 reads TGTGCCAGCAGCTTAGGGACAGGGTTAGCGCCTAGCTCCTACGAGCAGTACTTC.

This clonotype was seen only a few times. This chain links TRBV15 with TRBJ2-2, with TRBD2 matching over 7 bases. Germline CDR1 LNHNV, CDR2 YYDKDF (reference sequence). V dropped 1 base and J dropped 7; count of bases not matched to a gene: 0. The CDR3 contains 13 residues. CDR3 nucleotides: TGTGCCACCAGCAGAGTAGCGGGCGGGGAGCTGTTTTTT. Translated: CATSRVAGGELFF.

This clonotype was observed at least ten times. The V gene is TRBV7-8, the J gene TRBJ2-5, with D perhaps matching TRBD2 (5 bases). The germline V and J ends were trimmed by 2 bases and 5 bases, with 6 bases remaining between them. The CDR3 loop spans 12 amino acids. Per germline, CDR1 SGHVS and CDR2 FQNEAQ. CDR3 sequence (DNA): TGTGCCAGCAGCTTATGGGAGGAGACCCAGTACTTC. This encodes CASSLWEETQYF.

This clonotype has only a few counts. This chain links TRBV6-5 with TRBJ2-7, with D perhaps TRBD2 (5 bases). Germline V gene lookup returns CDR1 MNHEY and CDR2 SVGAGI. The CDR3 consists of 15 residues. Trimming cost V 2 bases and J 3 bases, with 14 bases left between them. The CDR3 coding sequence is TGTGCCAGCAGTTACGTGGGAGAAATTGGCTACGAGCAGTACTTC. It is translated as CASSYVGEIGYEQYF.

This clonotype appeared a few times. V gene TRBV12-3 or TRBV12-4 combines with J gene TRBJ2-5; 8 nucleotides match TRBD2. CDR3 length equals 14 residues. Trimming took 1 base from V and 10 from J; bases not matched to a gene: 8. CDR3 bases: TGTGCCAGCAGTTTAGGAAGCGGGAGTGGCGACCAGTACTTC. Protein: CASSLGSGSGDQYF.

The genes are TRBV7-9 and TRBJ2-1; D is undetermined. Germline V CDR1 and CDR2: SEHNR, FQNEAQ (reference sequence). CDR3 size: 13 residues. Trimming stripped 5 bases from V and 6 bases from J, with 11 bases between. The CDR3 DNA sequence: TGTGCCAGCAGCCCAGCGTTGGTCAATGAGCAGTTCTTC. It encodes CASSPALVNEQFF. Variable domain in full (rest from reference TRBV7-9 and TRBJ2-1): DTGVSQNPRHKITKRGQNVTFRCDPISEHNRLYWYRQTLGQGPEFLTYFQNEAQLEKSRLLSDRFSAERPKGSFSTLEIQRTEQGDSAMYLCASSPALVNEQFFGPGTRLTVL.

Only a few counts were recorded for this clonotype. CDR3 sequence reads: CASSFQRDYNEQFF. For the CDR3, the DNA is TGTGCCAGCAGTTTCCAAAGGGACTACAATGAGCAGTTCTTC. The V call is TRBV6-5, the J call TRBJ2-1; no clear D. Germline V gene data show CDR1 as MNHEY and CDR2 as SVGAGI. The CDR3 sequence is 14 residues long. Trimming took 4 bases from V and 3 from J, leaving 10 bases between them.

This chain joins TRBV12-3 or TRBV12-4 and TRBJ2-7; the D gene is possibly TRBD2 (6 bases). V was pared by 1 base and J by 3 bases, with 13 bases between. CDR3 length: 15 amino acids. The CDR3 sequence: CASSLGGVALYEQYF. The CDR3 DNA reads as TGTGCCAGCAGTTTAGGGGGGGTAGCCCTCTACGAGCAGTACTTC.

The rearrangement joins TRBV23-1 to TRBJ2-1, with a possible D match to TRBD1 (6 bases). TRBV23-1 falls under the ORF class, with uncertain function. The CDR3 has 18 residues. Trimming removed 2 bases from V and 0 bases from J, with 17 bases in between. In nucleotides, the CDR3 is TGCGCCAGCAGTCAAATTTTCGCGACAGGTGCCTCCTACAATGAGCAGTTCTTC. Protein sequence: CASSQIFATGASYNEQFF.

The CDR3 here is CASSQVVSSGSSTDTQYF. CDR3 sequence (DNA): TGCGCCAGCAGCCAAGTCGTGTCTAGCGGTTCGAGCACAGATACGCAGTATTTT. V usage is TRBV4-3 and J usage is TRBJ2-3, with TRBD2 matching 7 bases. The CDR3 has 18 residues. J was trimmed by 0 bases and V by 1 base; bases with no gene match: 10. Germline V gives CDR1 LGHNA, CDR2 YSLEER.

V is TRBV18 and J is TRBJ2-2; D is uncertain. V was clipped by 3 bases and J by 7 bases, with 6 bases between them. CDR1 is KGHSH, CDR2 LQKENI, per germline. The CDR3 runs to 12 residues. CDR3 region: CASSPYYGELFF. For the CDR3, the DNA is TGTGCCAGCTCACCCTACTACGGGGAGCTGTTTTTT.

This clonotype has only a few counts. This sequence joins TRBV5-1 and TRBJ2-1; 7 nucleotides line up with TRBD1. Per the germline V gene, CDR1 is SGHRS and CDR2 is YFSETQ. There are 14 residues in the CDR3. Unmatched junction bases numbered 4, after V lost 2 bases and J lost 5 bases. CDR3 sequence: CASSLQGRHNEQFF. CDR3 sequence (DNA): TGCGCCAGCAGCTTACAGGGGCGGCACAATGAGCAGTTCTTC.

This clonotype was detected a few times. This rearrangement joins TRBV12-3 or TRBV12-4 to TRBJ2-4; TRBD1 aligns across 7 bases. The CDR3 sequence is 14 residues long. The trim removed 7 bases at V and 5 bases at J, leaving 8 bases unmatched. The CDR3 nucleotides are TGTGCCAGCAACTCGGGACAGACACAAAACATTCAGTACTTC. Protein: CASNSGQTQNIQYF.

This clonotype was observed a few times. V gene TRBV20-1 combines with J gene TRBJ1-5; 8 nucleotides agree with TRBD1. V shed 4 bases and J 5 bases; nucleotides not matched to a gene: 7. The CDR3 covers 14 residues. The germline V gene encodes CDR1 DFQATT and CDR2 SNEGSKA (reference sequence). This CDR3 reads CSAKLQGGHQPQHF. CDR3 nucleotides: TGCAGTGCTAAACTACAGGGGGGGCATCAGCCCCAGCATTTT.

The chain uses TRBV7-2 and TRBJ2-2; possible D gene TRBD1, 6 bases. This CDR3 has 15 amino acids. The germline V and J ends were trimmed by 4 bases and 1 base, with 10 bases remaining between them. In germline, CDR1 is SGHTA, CDR2 FQGNSA. The CDR3 nucleotides read TGTGCCAGCAGCTCCTCGACAGGGAACACCGGGGAGCTGTTTTTT. This translates into CASSSSTGNTGELFF.

This clonotype has only a few counts. The CDR3 DNA reads as TGCGCCAGCAGCCAAGAGGGTAGCGGTAAGGGTGAGCAGTTCTTC. Amino acid sequence: CASSQEGSGKGEQFF. This rearrangement joins TRBV4-3 to TRBJ2-1, with D possibly matching TRBD2 (6 bases). Between the trimmed V and J ends, which lost 0 bases and 9 bases, there was a span of 15 bases. The CDR3 covers 15 residues. Germline V lookup: CDR1 LGHNA, CDR2 YSLEER.

The V call is TRBV20-1, the J call TRBJ2-7; D unclear. Germline values: CDR1 DFQATT, CDR2 SNEGSKA (reference sequence). The CDR3 is made up of 12 amino acids. Trimming removed 5 bases from V and 3 bases from J, with 11 bases in between. CDR3 amino acids: CSALSGGYEQYF. The CDR3 DNA follows: TGCAGTGCTCTTAGTGGCGGCTACGAGCAGTACTTC.

The chain uses TRBV15 and TRBJ2-1; TRBD1 matches 9 bases. CDR1 LNHNV and CDR2 YYDKDF come from the germline V gene (reference sequence). Trimming at V came to 8 bases and at J to 7 bases, leaving 6 bases not matched to a gene. The CDR3 loop spans 13 amino acids. The CDR3 loop is CATGTGLWNEQFF. CDR3 coding DNA: TGTGCCACCGGGACAGGGCTTTGGAATGAGCAGTTCTTC.

The V gene is TRBV7-2, the J gene TRBJ2-1; D unclear. The CDR3 runs to 15 residues. V was pared by 6 bases and J by 10 bases, with 22 bases between. Germline lookup yields CDR1 SGHTA and CDR2 FQGNSA. The CDR3 reads CASSFRAYLPREQFF. In DNA form, the CDR3 reads TGTGCCAGCAGTTTCCGGGCCTACCTTCCGCGGGAGCAGTTCTTC. Supplemented by reference TRBV7-2 and TRBJ2-1, the full variable domain reads GAGVSQSPSNKVTEKGKDVELRCDPISGHTALYWYRQSLGQGLEFLIYFQGNSAPDKSGLPSDRFSAERTGGSVSTLTIQRTQQEDSAVYLCASSFRAYLPREQFFGPGTRLTVL.

The gene calls are TRBV28 and TRBJ1-1; tentatively, D is TRBD1 (6 bases). CDR3 length: 15 amino acids. V was cut by 3 bases and J by 4 bases, with 15 bases left in between. CDR1 is MDHEN, CDR2 SYDVKM, per germline. CDR3 nucleotides: TGTGCCAGCAGTTTGTCGGGGAAGACAGGCACTGAAGCTTTCTTT. This gives the protein CASSLSGKTGTEAFF.

This sequence joins TRBV2 and TRBJ2-2; D call uncertain. V lost 4 bases and J lost 0, with 9 bases in between. The CDR3 sequence is 15 residues long. CDR1 and CDR2 from the germline V gene are SNHLY and FYNNEI. DNA of the CDR3: TGTGCCAGCAGTGTACTGGCGACGAACACCGGGGAGCTGTTTTTT. Protein sequence: CASSVLATNTGELFF.

J is TRBJ1-5 and V is TRBV30, with TRBD1 identical over 7 bases. This CDR3 has 13 residues. V lost 1 base, J lost 7 bases, and 4 bases stayed unmatched. In germline, CDR1 is GTSNPN, CDR2 SVGIG (reference sequence). CDR3 sequence reads: CAWSASGGQPQHF. The CDR3 DNA is TGTGCCTGGAGTGCATCAGGGGGACAGCCCCAGCATTTT. Full variable domain (remainder filled in from reference TRBV30 and TRBJ1-5): SQTIHQWPATLVQPVGSPLSLECTVEGTSNPNLYWYRQAAGRGLQLLFYSVGIGQISSEVPQNLSASRPQDRQFILSSKKLLLSDSGFYLCAWSASGGQPQHFGDGTRLSIL.

There are many counts of this clonotype. CDR3 DNA sequence: TGCGCCAGCAGGGACGGACCCAATCAGCCCCAGCATTTT. Its protein is CASRDGPNQPQHF. This chain connects TRBV5-1 to TRBJ1-5; D remains ambiguous. V lost 5 bases and J lost 3, with 9 bases in between. Germline CDR1 is SGHRS and CDR2 is YFSETQ. The CDR3 is 13 amino acids.

A few counts support this clonotype. The J gene is TRBJ2-7, the V gene TRBV20-1; 7 bases align to TRBD2. The V and J ends lost 0 bases and 2 bases, in that order; junction bases with no gene match: 16. The germline V gene has CDR1 DFQATT and CDR2 SNEGSKA (reference sequence). The CDR3 loop spans 18 amino acids. The CDR3 spells CSARDNSWTRVGPYEQYF. CDR3 coding DNA: TGCAGTGCTAGAGATAACTCGTGGACTAGGGTAGGACCCTACGAGCAGTACTTC.